In this sample, the clone carrying this TCR beta chain turned up a few times. What it recognizes is unknown. This sample stems from a study of beta chain features in type 1 diabetes. On the study more broadly: Researchers looked at over 100,000,000 sorted cells across all samples.

Sorting with CD45RO/CCR7/CD25/CD127/CD95/CD27 yielded naive, central memory, regulatory and stem-like memory CD4+ cells. Germline CDR1 reads SGDLS; CDR2 reads YYNGEE. The CDR3 loop spans 12 amino acids. With 3 bases removed from V and 3 bases from J, the gap between germline ends came to 7 bases. Expressed TCRB transcripts were sequenced after all isolated RNA was converted to cDNA. The read count averaged roughly 3.5 million across naive, central memory and regulatory T cell samples. Generated by immunoSEQ multiplex PCR, the TCRdb table keeps only in-frame clones and is missing some. This table has some 660,000 clones, roughly 13% appearing once. Study results and caveats: Type 1 diabetes patients showed a moderate but significant shortening of TCRB CDR3s in all four CD4+ subsets.

This chain uses TRBV9 with TRBJ2-7; possible D gene TRBD2, 5 bases. This sequence originates from a man in his late teens or twenties with type 1 diabetes. What was sequenced was naive CD4+ T cells from blood. Written as DNA, the CDR3 is TGTGCCAGCAGCGCCGGAGGCTACGAGCAGTACTTC. Its protein is CASSAGGYEQYF. Looking up the rest from reference TRBV9 and TRBJ2-7 gives the full variable domain: DSGVTQTPKHLITATGQRVTLRCSPRSGDLSVYWYQQSLDQGLQFLIQYYNGEERAKGNILERFSAQQFPDLHSELNLSSLELGDSALYFCASSAGGYEQYFGPGTRLTVT.